The 11 T cell receptor beta chains below all came from one sample that was sequenced in a study of T cell clonality in common variable immunodeficiency. Method: immunoSEQ multiplex PCR; TCRdb's copy keeps in-frame clones and lacks some. The sample presents 35,000 to 50,000 clones, none singletons. What was sequenced was peripheral blood mononuclear cells. Every receptor here comes from a person between 18 and 69 years old in good health.

This clone was counted many times. The read terminates 3 residues ahead of where the CDR3 ends, so the germline J gene completes it. This sequence joins TRBV20-1 and TRBJ2-2; D is uncertain. Germline V lookup: CDR1 DFQATT, CDR2 SNEGSKA (reference sequence). The CDR3 sequence is 12 residues long. Trimming cost V 2 bases and J 7 bases, with 8 bases left between them. CDR3 DNA (partial): TGCAGTGCTAGATTTACGGGCGGGGAG. This gives the protein CSARFTGGE. The whole CDR3 protein is CSARFTGGELFF.

This clone was seen a handful of times. A much larger clone lies a single base off, so this may be a read error. The sequence runs out 3 residues before the end of the CDR3; the remainder is reconstructed from the germline J gene. The genes are TRBV18 and TRBJ2-3; 11 bases agree with TRBD1. CDR3 length equals 16 residues. CDR1 and CDR2 from the germline V gene are KGHSH and LQKENI. CDR3 DNA, as far as it was read: TGTGCCAGCTCACCCACGGGACAGGGGGTTGATCAGCCG. It codes for CASSPTGQGVDQP. The entire CDR3 protein reads CASSPTGQGVDQPQYF. The full variable domain, in which reference TRBV18 and TRBJ2-3 provide the parts outside the CDR3, is NAGVMQNPRHLVRRRGQEARLRCSPMKGHSHVYWYRQLPEEGLKFMVYLQKENIIDESGMPKERFSAEFPKEGPSILRIQQVVRGDSAAYFCASSPTGQGVDQPQYFGPGTRLTVL.

This clone has a handful of counts. The read falls 3 residues short of the CDR3 end, and the missing part is taken from the germline J gene. This chain links TRBV30 with TRBJ2-3; perhaps TRBD1 as D (6 bases). The CDR3 consists of 16 residues. Germline CDR1 and CDR2: GTSNPN and SVGIG (reference sequence). The covered CDR3 bases are TGTGCCTGGAGTGTTGGTCTCCCAGGGGTGATGGAGACG. Its translation: CAWSVGLPGVMET. The complete CDR3 protein is CAWSVGLPGVMETQYF.

This clone has only a few counts. The read ends 3 residues before the CDR3 terminus; that terminus is restored from the germline J gene. V is TRBV2 and J is TRBJ2-7; D call uncertain. In germline, CDR1 is SNHLY, CDR2 FYNNEI. The CDR3 contains 13 residues. V was cut by 5 bases and J by 0 bases, with 8 bases left in between. The part of the CDR3 DNA that was read is TGTGCCAGCAGTCCGCAGGCCTCCTACGAG. This translates into CASSPQASYE. Given in full, the CDR3 is CASSPQASYEQYF.

This clone was observed at least ten times. The CDR3 end falls 3 residues outside the read, so it is completed with the germline J gene. This rearrangement joins TRBV29-1 to TRBJ2-7; tentative D call: TRBD1 (6 bases). This CDR3 spans 15 amino acids. Germline V CDR1 and CDR2: SQVTM, ANQGSEA. V lost 6 bases and J 5 bases, leaving 23 bases between the germline ends. CDR3 region: CSVAETGRPRDEQYF. The covered CDR3 bases are TGCAGCGTCGCAGAAACAGGGCGTCCCAGGGACGAG.

This clone was detected a few times. The read ends 3 residues early relative to the CDR3; the germline J gene fills the gap. The chain carries TRBV30 and TRBJ2-4; TRBD1 agrees at 11 bases. There are 14 residues in the CDR3. The germline CDR1 and CDR2 sequences are GTSNPN and SVGIG (reference sequence). The CDR3 protein is CAWSPGQGGKGQYF. The sequenced part of the CDR3 DNA is TGTGCCTGGAGCCCGGGACAGGGGGGAAAGGGT.

This clone was seen repeatedly, ten times or more. The read gets to within 3 residues of the CDR3 end, and the germline J gene fills in the rest. The chain combines TRBV7-2 with TRBJ2-2, with D tentatively TRBD2 (5 bases). The germline V and J ends were trimmed by 5 bases and 7 bases, with 11 bases remaining between them. The CDR3 totals 13 residues. Germline V gene sequence: CDR1 SGHTA, CDR2 FQGNSA. Incomplete CDR3 DNA: TGTGCCAGCAGCGTTACTAGAATCGGGGAG. Its protein product is CASSVTRIGE. The entire CDR3 protein is CASSVTRIGELFF.

The table lists this clone with many counts. The CDR3 is cut off 3 residues early in the read; its end comes from the germline J gene. The chain employs TRBV7-8 and TRBJ1-1; no definite D call. The germline gives CDR1 SGHVS, CDR2 FQNEAQ. V lost 1 base, J lost 5 bases, and 8 bases lay in between. The CDR3 length is 13 residues. CDR3 bases read: TGTGCCAGCAGCTTAGAGGGCGTGACTGAA. Translating gives CASSLEGVTE. In full, the CDR3 reads CASSLEGVTEAFF.

As to this clone: The read stops 3 residues short of the end of the CDR3; the missing end is completed from the germline J gene. J is TRBJ1-2 and V is TRBV19; D is ambiguous. The germline V gene encodes CDR1 LNHDA and CDR2 SQIVND (reference sequence). The length of the CDR3 is 17 residues. The CDR3 region is CASSIGLTEDDSYDYTF. The part of the CDR3 DNA that was read is TGTGCCAGTAGTATTGGCCTAACCGAGGATGACTCCTACGAC.

This clone was recorded at least ten times. The sequenced part of the CDR3 DNA is TGCGCCAGCAAAGCTGACGAGGGGAGCCCTGAA. It specifies CASKADEGSPE. The complete CDR3 sequence is CASKADEGSPEAFF. The chain couples TRBV5-1 to TRBJ1-1; D might be TRBD1 (5 bases). The CDR3 end lies 3 residues beyond the end of the read and is filled in from the germline J gene. The germline V and J ends were trimmed by 6 bases and 6 bases, with 18 bases remaining between them. This CDR3 spans 14 amino acids. The V gene's germline CDR1 is SGHRS and CDR2 YFSETQ.

This clone was counted only a few times. A junction end diverges from the germline sequence, so it may reflect a read error. The read comes to an end 3 residues before the CDR3 does, leaving the germline J gene to fill in the end. Other DNA sequences in this specimen translate into the identical CDR3. This sequence joins TRBV2 and TRBJ1-2; tentatively, D is TRBD1 (5 bases). CDR1 and CDR2 from the germline V gene are SNHLY and FYNNEI. The CDR3 consists of 12 residues. The CDR3 DNA, read in part, is TGTGCCAGCAGTGACCAGGGCTATGGA. It specifies CASSDQGYG. In full, the CDR3 is CASSDQGYGYTF.